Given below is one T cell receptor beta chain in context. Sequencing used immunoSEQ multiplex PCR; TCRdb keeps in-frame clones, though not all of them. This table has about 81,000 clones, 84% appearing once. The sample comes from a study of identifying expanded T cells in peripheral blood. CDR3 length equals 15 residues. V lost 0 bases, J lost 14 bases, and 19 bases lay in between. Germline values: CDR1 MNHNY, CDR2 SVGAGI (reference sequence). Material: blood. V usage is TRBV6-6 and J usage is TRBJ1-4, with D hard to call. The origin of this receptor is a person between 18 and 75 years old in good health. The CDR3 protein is CASSYSDARPNLLFF. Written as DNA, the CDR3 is TGTGCCAGCAGTTACTCGGATGCGAGGCCGAATTTGCTGTTTTTT.